The source of this T cell receptor beta chain is a study of blood T cell repertoires in COVID-19. Here immunoSEQ multiplex PCR was the method, and the copy in TCRdb shows in-frame clones only, minus some. The data show roughly 240,000 clones, about 91% seen once. This clone has just a few counts. V lost 3 bases to trimming and J lost 2 bases, with 14 bases between them. This CDR3 has 16 amino acids. The germline V gene has CDR1 LNHDA and CDR2 SQIVND (reference sequence). The sequencing input was PBMCs or T cells enriched from blood (not recorded which). The source is a woman in her forties with acute COVID-19. The chain joins TRBV19 to TRBJ1-3, with a weak D call TRBD1 (6 bases). The CDR3 here is CASSIYVTGPGNTIYF. CDR3 in DNA: TGTGCCAGTAGTATTTACGTAACAGGGCCTGGAAACACCATATATTTT.